A single sample is the source of the 19 T cell receptor beta chains below, sequenced in a study of identical twins. TCRdb fed the 5' RACE reads into MiXCR, producing one record per CDR3 protein. The table includes about 200,000 distinct CDR3 sequences, roughly a tenth detected once. Sequenced material: memory T cells sorted from blood. The receptors come from a man aged 50-60 years in good health.

This clonotype was picked up a small number of times. V usage is TRBV7-2 and J usage is TRBJ1-1; D is possibly TRBD1 (6 bases). The CDR3 contains 16 residues. Between the trimmed V and J ends, which lost 3 bases and 0 bases, there was a span of 14 bases. Germline lookup yields CDR1 SGHTA and CDR2 FQGNSA. The CDR3 reads CASSFGGAKLNTEAFF. The DNA of the CDR3 is TGTGCCAGCAGCTTCGGGGGGGCGAAACTGAACACTGAAGCTTTCTTT.

This sequence joins TRBV3-1 and TRBJ1-1; a possible D gene is TRBD1 (5 bases). The germline V gene has CDR1 LGHDT and CDR2 YNNKEL (reference sequence). The CDR3 consists of 13 residues. V was clipped by 1 base and J by 5 bases, with 8 bases between them. CDR3: CASSQVPGTEAFF. CDR3 nucleotide sequence: TGTGCCAGCAGCCAAGTACCAGGGACTGAAGCTTTCTTT.

In its sample, this clonotype was seen a few times. The chain joins TRBV28 to TRBJ1-2; D is ambiguous. From germline, CDR1 is MDHEN and CDR2 SYDVKM. The CDR3 runs 13 residues. V was pared by 6 bases and J by 8 bases, with 16 bases between. DNA of the CDR3: TGTGCCAGCAGCATAAGACGGTACCCAGGCTACACCTTC. Its protein is CASSIRRYPGYTF.

This clonotype was observed a handful of times. The genes are TRBV7-2 and TRBJ2-1, with no clear D. The length of the CDR3 is 14 residues. The V and J ends lost 1 base and 7 bases respectively, with 11 bases between them. The V gene's germline CDR1 is SGHTA and CDR2 FQGNSA. The CDR3 DNA sequence: TGTGCCAGCAGCTTAGTGGCCCAGCATAATGAGCAGTTCTTC. Amino acids: CASSLVAQHNEQFF.

This clonotype was picked up many times. The chain combines TRBV12-3 or TRBV12-4 with TRBJ1-5, with 8 positions matching TRBD1. V was pared by 5 bases and J by 0 bases, with 9 bases of the junction left unmatched. The CDR3 runs 17 residues. The CDR3 region is CASSTRTGQNSNQPQHF. DNA of the CDR3: TGTGCCAGCAGTACCCGGACAGGGCAGAATAGCAATCAGCCCCAGCATTTT.

This clonotype occurred a few times. This sequence joins TRBV5-1 and TRBJ2-3; TRBD2 matches at 8 bases. Unmatched junction bases numbered 6, after V lost 0 bases and J lost 6 bases. Germline V gives CDR1 SGHRS, CDR2 YFSETQ. This CDR3 has 15 amino acids. CDR3 DNA: TGCGCCAGCAGCTTGGGTGGGATAGCGGGGGATACGCAGTATTTT. Amino acids: CASSLGGIAGDTQYF. Full variable domain (missing parts from reference TRBV5-1 and TRBJ2-3): KAGVTQTPRYLIKTRGQQVTLSCSPISGHRSVSWYQQTPGQGLQFLFEYFSETQRNKGNFPGRFSGRQFSNSRSEMNVSTLELGDSALYLCASSLGGIAGDTQYFGPGTRLTVL.

This clonotype was found a few times. The chain links TRBV28 to TRBJ2-3, with a tentative D call TRBD2 (5 bases). The ends were cut back, 7 bases at V and 6 bases at J, with 8 bases in the middle. The CDR3 length is 11 residues. Germline lookup yields CDR1 MDHEN and CDR2 SYDVKM. The CDR3 region has the DNA TGTGCCAGCACTAGGGAGGATACGCAGTATTTT. This gives the protein CASTREDTQYF.

In its sample, this clonotype was seen a few times. The chain links TRBV11-2 to TRBJ2-5, with D uncertain. Germline assignment: CDR1 SGHAT and CDR2 FQNNGV. The CDR3 spans 14 residues. The ends were cut back, 5 bases at V and 1 base at J, with 11 bases in the middle. The CDR3, as DNA: TGTGCCAGCAGCCCTGCCGGGCTCCAAGAGACCCAGTACTTC. Amino acid sequence: CASSPAGLQETQYF.

This clonotype was seen only a few times. The J gene is TRBJ2-7, the V gene TRBV7-9; 8 bases agree with TRBD2. This CDR3 is 13 amino acids long. The V gene end was trimmed by 5 bases and the J gene end by 7 bases; junction bases not matched to a gene: 7. Germline CDR1 and CDR2: SEHNR and FQNEAQ (reference sequence). CDR3 DNA: TGTGCCAGCAGCCTCGGGGGGGGAAGGGAGCAGTACTTC. This translates into CASSLGGGREQYF.

The rearrangement joins TRBV11-2 to TRBJ2-5; D is tentatively TRBD1 or TRBD2 (6 bases each). V was clipped by 1 base and J by 6 bases, with 15 bases between them. Germline lookup yields CDR1 SGHAT and CDR2 FQNNGV. CDR3 length: 15 amino acids. CDR3 DNA sequence: TGTGCCAGCAGCTTAGTGGTCGGGGGCGTGAAGACCCAGTACTTC. It is translated as CASSLVVGGVKTQYF.

Here the CDR3 DNA reads TGTGCCAGCAGCTTCGGTGTTTCCGCCGGGGAGCTGTTTTTT. This sequence encodes CASSFGVSAGELFF. The chain links TRBV9 to TRBJ2-2; D is unclear. Germline CDR1 is SGDLS and CDR2 is YYNGEE. V was cut by 4 bases and J by 6 bases, with 13 bases left in between. This CDR3 spans 14 amino acids.

This clonotype was observed many times. The rearrangement links TRBV28 to TRBJ2-3; D ambiguous. The CDR3 covers 18 residues. Trimming removed 1 base at V and 1 base at J, with 18 bases between. The V gene's germline CDR1 is MDHEN and CDR2 SYDVKM. The CDR3 here is CASSLLGGGLVGTDTQYF. CDR3 sequence (DNA): TGTGCCAGCAGTTTATTGGGTGGTGGTCTGGTGGGCACAGATACGCAGTATTTT.

Only a few counts were recorded for this clonotype. J is TRBJ1-3 and V is TRBV10-3, with D unresolved. V was cut by 5 bases and J by 2 bases, with 10 bases left in between. The V gene's germline CDR1 is ENHRY and CDR2 SYGVKD. This CDR3 is 14 amino acids long. This CDR3 is CAISPTAAGNTIYF. CDR3 nucleotides: TGTGCCATCAGTCCGACCGCGGCTGGAAACACCATATATTTT.

This clonotype showed up just a few times. This chain connects TRBV6-1 to TRBJ2-5, with 10 bases matching TRBD2. The germline V gene encodes CDR1 MNHNS and CDR2 SASEGT. CDR3 length equals 15 residues. Trimming cost V 6 bases and J 9 bases; bases outside gene matches: 13. The CDR3 sequence: CASRETSGFYRPQYF. Written as DNA, the CDR3 is TGTGCCAGCAGGGAGACTAGCGGGTTTTATAGGCCCCAGTACTTC.

This clonotype was counted ten times or more. The chain employs TRBV10-3 and TRBJ2-1; TRBD1 matches at 9 bases. The CDR3 covers 14 residues. Germline V gene data show CDR1 as ENHRY and CDR2 as SYGVKD. Trimming cost V 10 bases and J 4 bases; bases outside gene matches: 8. CDR3 bases: TGTGCCACCGTCGCGGGGACAGGGTACAATGAGCAGTTCTTC. Translation: CATVAGTGYNEQFF.

A few counts support this clonotype. The chain is built from TRBV19 and TRBJ2-3; 9 bases are shared with TRBD2. The J segment lost 2 bases and the V segment lost 6 bases, leaving 18 bases of the junction unmatched. Germline loops: CDR1 LNHDA, CDR2 SQIVND (reference sequence). CDR3 length equals 19 residues. The CDR3 nucleotides read TGTGCCAGTAGGAGGAAGGGCGGGGGGGTAAGGGATCCCACAGATACGCAGTATTTT. This codes for CASRRKGGGVRDPTDTQYF. Based on the CDR3 plus reference TRBV19 and TRBJ2-3, the full variable domain is DGGITQSPKYLFRKEGQNVTLSCEQNLNHDAMYWYRQDPGQGLRLIYYSQIVNDFQKGDIAEGYSVSREKKESFPLTVTSAQKNPTAFYLCASRRKGGGVRDPTDTQYFGPGTRLTVL.

The sample holds many counts of this clonotype. The V and J genes are TRBV7-2 and TRBJ2-1; D might be TRBD2 (7 bases). Germline V gene data show CDR1 as SGHTA and CDR2 as FQGNSA. The CDR3 loop spans 14 amino acids. Trimming cost V 7 bases and J 3 bases, with 13 bases left between them. DNA of the CDR3: TGTGCCAGCAACGGGGGAGGGGGCTACAATGAGCAGTTCTTC. This codes for CASNGGGGYNEQFF.

In this sample, this clonotype turned up many times. The V and J genes are TRBV12-3 or TRBV12-4 and TRBJ1-2; D gene unclear. Trimming stripped 5 bases from V and 8 bases from J, with 15 bases between. There are 13 residues in the CDR3. The CDR3 DNA reads as TGTGCCAGCAGTGTGGACGGGCGGCTAGGCTACACCTTC. Its translation is CASSVDGRLGYTF.

The rearrangement links TRBV11-2 to TRBJ2-3; D is ambiguous. The ends were cut back, 3 bases at V and 6 bases at J, with 7 bases in the middle. Germline loops: CDR1 SGHAT, CDR2 FQNNGV. This CDR3 region has 12 residues. The CDR3 coding sequence is TGTGCCAGCAGCTTGTTCCGCGATACGCAGTATTTT. This codes for CASSLFRDTQYF.